The rows below give T cell receptor beta chains drawn from one sample of a study of regulatory and conventional T cells in RAG deficiency. Profiled with immunoSEQ multiplex PCR; TCRdb holds only in-frame clones, not every one. The table includes roughly 20,000 clones, approximately 88% detected once. This sample also belongs to another study, concerning regulatory T cells.

The specimen sequenced was Tregs sorted from blood. These receptors all come from a human donor in good health. Each CDR3 is given with its conserved first and last residue. A D gene is named only where the DNA matches it firmly. Clone size is shown for a subset of rows, as once, few, many or a class of expanded clone.

clone_size: -; v_call: TRBV6-4; j_call: TRBJ1-2; d_call: -; cdr3_aa: CASSDNSYGYTF
clone_size: -; v_call: TRBV11-1; j_call: TRBJ2-1; d_call: -; cdr3_aa: CASSPKGGKQEQFF
clone_size: -; v_call: TRBV27; j_call: TRBJ1-1; d_call: -; cdr3_aa: CASSLSGAAWVNTEAFF
clone_size: -; v_call: TRBV27; j_call: TRBJ1-4; d_call: -; cdr3_aa: CASRSQAEEKLFF
clone_size: -; v_call: TRBV5-6; j_call: TRBJ1-1; d_call: TRBD1; cdr3_aa: CASSPRQGVFYTEAFF
clone_size: -; v_call: TRBV15; j_call: TRBJ2-7; d_call: TRBD2; cdr3_aa: CATSRGGGFYEQYF
clone_size: -; v_call: TRBV28; j_call: TRBJ1-2; d_call: -; cdr3_aa: CASSLAGQLYGYTF
clone_size: few; v_call: TRBV14; j_call: TRBJ2-7; d_call: TRBD2; cdr3_aa: CASRLSGSLGYEQYF
clone_size: -; v_call: TRBV6-1; j_call: TRBJ2-1; d_call: -; cdr3_aa: CASSRDGYNEQFF
clone_size: -; v_call: TRBV19; j_call: TRBJ1-5; d_call: -; cdr3_aa: CASSKERGNQPQHF
clone_size: -; v_call: TRBV2; j_call: TRBJ1-5; d_call: -; cdr3_aa: CASSEDTGNQPQHF
clone_size: -; v_call: TRBV7-9; j_call: TRBJ2-5; d_call: -; cdr3_aa: CASSLNRDFGETQYF
clone_size: -; v_call: TRBV5-1; j_call: TRBJ1-2; d_call: TRBD1; cdr3_aa: CASSITGDGYTF
clone_size: -; v_call: TRBV10-1; j_call: TRBJ1-5; d_call: -; cdr3_aa: CAGGEWGRGAGQPQHF